The text below deals with one T cell receptor (beta chain). CDR3 length: 17 amino acids. V was shortened by 1 base and J by 0 bases, with 16 bases between the two germline ends. Germline V lookup: CDR1 SGHNT, CDR2 YYREEE (reference sequence). The data stem from a study of cytomegalovirus exposure and HLA in healthy donors. This table comes from immunoSEQ multiplex PCR, and its TCRdb copy is limited to in-frame clones, with some not included. The sample carries over 150,000 clones, approximately 84% recorded once. Input material: PBMCs. The rearrangement joins TRBV5-4 to TRBJ1-1, with TRBD1 as a possible D gene (5 bases). This TCR came from a woman in her late teens or twenties in good health and CMV-seropositive. CDR3: CASSLTGLMPLNTEAFF. The CDR3 bases are TGTGCCAGCAGCTTGACAGGATTAATGCCCTTGAACACTGAAGCTTTCTTT.